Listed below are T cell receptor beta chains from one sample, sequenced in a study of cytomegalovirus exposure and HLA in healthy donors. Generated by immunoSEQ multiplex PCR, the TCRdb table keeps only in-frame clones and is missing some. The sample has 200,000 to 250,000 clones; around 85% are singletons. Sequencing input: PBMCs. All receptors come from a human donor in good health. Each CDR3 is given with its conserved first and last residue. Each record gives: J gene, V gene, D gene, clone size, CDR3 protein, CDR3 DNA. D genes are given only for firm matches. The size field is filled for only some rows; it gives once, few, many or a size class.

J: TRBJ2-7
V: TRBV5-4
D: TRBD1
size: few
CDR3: CASSFGTGNHEQYF
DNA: TGTGCCAGCAGCTTTGGGACAGGTAACCACGAGCAGTACTTC

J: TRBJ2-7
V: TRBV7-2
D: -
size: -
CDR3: CASSPRGETGSYEQYF
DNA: TGTGCCAGCAGCCCTCGCGGGGAAACAGGCTCCTACGAGCAGTACTTC

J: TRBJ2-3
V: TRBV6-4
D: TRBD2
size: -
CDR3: CASSAKREGPDTQYF
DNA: TGTGCCAGCAGTGCCAAGCGGGAGGGCCCCGATACGCAGTATTTT

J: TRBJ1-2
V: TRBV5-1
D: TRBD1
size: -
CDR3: CASSLGQGIINYGYTF
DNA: TGCGCCAGCAGCTTGGGACAGGGTATTATCAACTATGGCTACACCTTC

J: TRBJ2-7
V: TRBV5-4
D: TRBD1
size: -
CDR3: CASSRDRHSYEQYF
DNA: TGTGCCAGCAGCAGGGACAGACACTCCTACGAGCAGTACTTC

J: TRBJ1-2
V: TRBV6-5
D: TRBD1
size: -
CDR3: CASKDRDYGYTF
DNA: TGTGCCAGTAAGGACAGGGACTATGGCTACACCTTC

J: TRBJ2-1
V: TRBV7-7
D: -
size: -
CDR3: CASSPGAGRGDNEQFF
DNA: TGTGCTAGCAGCCCGGGGGCGGGGAGGGGGGACAATGAGCAGTTCTTC

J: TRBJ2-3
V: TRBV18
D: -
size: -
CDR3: CASSPDSRHTQYF
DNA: TGTGCCAGCTCACCTGATAGCCGTCATACGCAGTATTTT

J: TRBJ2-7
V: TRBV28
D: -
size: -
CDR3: CASSLGGGGAVYEQYF
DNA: TGTGCCAGCAGTTTGGGTGGAGGAGGGGCAGTCTACGAGCAGTACTTC

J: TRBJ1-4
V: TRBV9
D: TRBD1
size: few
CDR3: CASSMQDRGVNEKLFF
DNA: TGTGCCAGCAGTATGCAGGACAGGGGGGTTAATGAAAAACTGTTTTTT

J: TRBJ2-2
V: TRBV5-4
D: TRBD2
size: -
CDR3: CASSPSGRTVPGELFF
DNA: TGTGCCAGCAGCCCCAGCGGGAGGACGGTCCCCGGGGAGCTGTTTTTT

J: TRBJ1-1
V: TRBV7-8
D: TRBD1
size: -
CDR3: CASSAHRGGTEAFF
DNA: TGTGCCAGCAGCGCGCACAGGGGCGGCACTGAAGCTTTCTTT

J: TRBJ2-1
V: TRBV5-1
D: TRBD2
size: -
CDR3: CASSTQLAGDHEQFF
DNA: TGCGCCAGCAGCACCCAGTTAGCGGGAGATCATGAGCAGTTCTTC

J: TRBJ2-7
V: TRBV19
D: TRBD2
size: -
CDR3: CASSKWTSGSKREQYF
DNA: TGTGCCAGTAGTAAGTGGACTAGCGGGAGTAAGCGCGAGCAGTACTTC

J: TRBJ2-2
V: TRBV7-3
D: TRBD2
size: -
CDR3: CASSLTSLAGNTGELFF
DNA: TGTGCCAGCAGCTTAACGTCGCTAGCGGGAAACACCGGGGAGCTGTTTTTT

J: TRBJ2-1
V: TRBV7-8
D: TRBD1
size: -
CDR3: CASSSRTGTGPPNEQFF
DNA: TGTGCCAGCAGCTCAAGGACCGGGACAGGGCCTCCCAATGAGCAGTTCTTC

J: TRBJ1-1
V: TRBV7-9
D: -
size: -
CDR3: CASSSRRAGAAPEAFF
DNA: TGTGCCAGCAGCTCCCGCCGGGCGGGGGCCGCCCCTGAAGCTTTCTTT

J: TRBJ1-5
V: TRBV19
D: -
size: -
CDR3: CASSPPGVMNQPQHF
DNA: TGTGCCAGTAGTCCCCCAGGGGTGATGAATCAGCCCCAGCATTTT

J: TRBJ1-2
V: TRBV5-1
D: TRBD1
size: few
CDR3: CASSPGTGGGYTF
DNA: TGCGCCAGCAGCCCGGGGACAGGGGGGGGCTACACCTTC